What follows is one TCR beta chain and its context. Antigen unknown. This sample was taken from a study of lymphopenia after photon versus proton radiotherapy. Sequenced by immunoSEQ multiplex PCR; TCRdb stores in-frame clones only, minus some. The sample lists around 5,400 clones; around nine tenths were seen once. Broader study findings: Post-nadir TCR diversity decline inversely tracked overall survival among those who died. Authors raise, but do not show, better survival with proton therapy.

V dropped 3 bases and J dropped 0 bases, with 2 bases sitting between them. Germline CDR1 is ENHRY and CDR2 is SYGVKD. The CDR3 extends over 13 amino acids. The sequence was collected from a man in his thirties or forties with gastric cancer. This chain joins TRBV10-3 and TRBJ1-4; D not resolved. Sequences were derived from peripheral blood, sampled from a patient treated with photon-based radiotherapy. This CDR3 is CAISEATNEKLFF. The CDR3 DNA is TGTGCCATCAGTGAAGCAACTAATGAAAAACTGTTTTTT.